The source of this T cell receptor beta chain is a study of Ad26.COV2.S vaccination and SARS-CoV-2 variants. Profiling relied on immunoSEQ multiplex PCR, and the TCRdb table lists in-frame clones only, not all of them. The table has more than 350,000 clones, 80% to 95% seen once; the top ten hold less than 15%. Specified treatment: some 20 received Ad26.COV2.S at low or high dose, single or two shots; a few received placebo; per-sample allocation not given. The samples were gathered on day 63 after the first injection of vaccine or placebo. The CDR3 contains 17 residues. The ends lost 5 bases at V and 1 base at J; junction bases unmatched: 7. From germline, CDR1 is LGHDT and CDR2 YNNKEL (reference sequence).

V gene TRBV3-1 (or the pseudogene TRBV3-2) combines with J gene TRBJ2-6; 8 nucleotides line up with TRBD1. This receptor was identified in a person aged 18 to 59 who received the Ad26.COV2.S COVID-19 vaccine or a placebo. The sample was peripheral blood, taken in a trial of Ad26.COV2.S vaccine versus placebo. The DNA for the CDR3 is TGTGCCAGCAGCACCCGATGGACAGGGTCTGGGGCCAACGTCCTGACTTTC. Protein: CASSTRWTGSGANVLTF.